The text below deals with one T cell receptor beta chain. Its antigen is undetermined. The J segment lost 6 bases and the V segment lost 0 bases, leaving 11 bases of the junction unmatched. This CDR3 has 16 residues. Germline assignment: CDR1 SGHRS and CDR2 YFSETQ. The PCR contained 60 Vbeta and 13 Jbeta primers. The data were produced by immunoSEQ multiplex PCR, yet TCRdb's version contains in-frame clones alone and is incomplete. The sample holds 150,000 to 200,000 clones; 70% to 85% are singletons and the top ten take 5% to 7%. These data are taken from a study of cytomegalovirus exposure and HLA in healthy donors. Study conclusions and caveats: Sequencing probably produced one cluster of sequence variants that were highly shared. Per a later analysis, HLA-associated TCR beta chains showed more clonal expansion than other, equally common TCR beta chains. According to reports, the classifier identified cytomegalovirus status with high specificity and sensitivity. A later analysis reportedly identified an Asian-associated ancestry cluster as carrying fewer N-insertions than the 666-donor mean.

The gene calls are TRBV5-1 and TRBJ2-5; 7 bases are shared with TRBD2. Sequencing was done on a sample of PBMCs. The source of this sequence is a man aged 45 to 65 in good health and CMV-seropositive. The CDR3 region has the DNA TGCGCCAGCAGCTTGGTTTCCGGGACTACTAAGAAGACCCAGTACTTC. Amino acids: CASSLVSGTTKKTQYF.